This is a list of T cell receptor beta chains from one sample in a study of technical replicates of blood from a few donors. This table comes from immunoSEQ multiplex PCR, and its TCRdb copy is limited to in-frame clones, with some not included. Here the sample spans approximately 76,000 clones, around 97% being singletons. The sequenced sample consisted of T cells isolated from PBMCs. These receptors were obtained from a human donor in good health. Each CDR3 is given with its conserved first and last residue. The order of the fields is J gene, V gene, D gene, clone size, CDR3 DNA, CDR3 protein. D genes are given only for firm matches. A clone size is listed for some rows: how often the clone was seen (once, few, many), or a class if it is expanded.

J: TRBJ2-1; V: TRBV9; D: TRBD2; size: -; DNA: TGTGCCAGCAGCGTGAGCGGGGGGGACTACAATGAGCAGTTCTTC; CDR3: CASSVSGGDYNEQFF
J: TRBJ2-1; V: TRBV6-5; D: TRBD2; size: -; DNA: TGTGCCAGCAGACTCCGCGGGAGCTCCTACAATGAGCAGTTCTTC; CDR3: CASRLRGSSYNEQFF
J: TRBJ2-7; V: TRBV5-1; D: TRBD1; size: -; DNA: TGCGCCAGCAGCTTCGGGACAGGGTCCCACGAGCAGTACTTC; CDR3: CASSFGTGSHEQYF
J: TRBJ2-3; V: TRBV10-3; D: TRBD2; size: -; DNA: TGTGCCATCAGTGTCCAGCGGGGGCCTAGCACAGATACGCAGTATTTT; CDR3: CAISVQRGPSTDTQYF
J: TRBJ1-5; V: TRBV6-5; D: -; size: -; DNA: TGTGCCAGCAGTTACTCAGGAGGGACCAATCAGCCCCAGCATTTT; CDR3: CASSYSGGTNQPQHF
J: TRBJ1-1; V: TRBV18; D: -; size: -; DNA: TGTGCCAGCTCACCTACACCCGTCAGGGGACGGATGAACACTGAAGCTTTCTTT; CDR3: CASSPTPVRGRMNTEAFF
J: TRBJ1-5; V: TRBV6-1; D: -; size: -; DNA: TGTGCCAGCAGTGAGATGGGGGGGGAATATCAGCCCCAGCATTTT; CDR3: CASSEMGGEYQPQHF
J: TRBJ1-5; V: TRBV7-8; D: TRBD1; size: -; DNA: TGTGCCAGCAGCCCGGACAGGGGGATCTTTAGCAATCAGCCCCAGCATTTT; CDR3: CASSPDRGIFSNQPQHF
J: TRBJ1-2; V: TRBV13; D: TRBD1; size: -; DNA: TGTGCCAGCAGCTTAGAGGGACAGGGCTTTGGCTACACCTTC; CDR3: CASSLEGQGFGYTF
J: TRBJ2-5; V: TRBV20-1; D: -; size: -; DNA: TGCAGTGCTAGAGATCAGGAGACCCAGTACTTC; CDR3: CSARDQETQYF
J: TRBJ2-1; V: TRBV19; D: -; size: -; DNA: TGTGCCAGTAAGTCGGGGTCTAGCTCCTACAATGAGCAGTTCTTC; CDR3: CASKSGSSSYNEQFF
J: TRBJ1-2; V: TRBV10-3; D: -; size: -; DNA: TGTGCCATCAGTGGCGACTTTTATGGCTACACCTTC; CDR3: CAISGDFYGYTF
J: TRBJ2-5; V: TRBV7-7; D: TRBD2; size: -; DNA: TGTGCCAGCAGCTTAGGGACTAGCGGGAGAGGGACCCAGTACTTC; CDR3: CASSLGTSGRGTQYF
J: TRBJ2-5; V: TRBV7-6; D: TRBD2; size: -; DNA: TGTGCCAGCAGCCCACTAGCGGGAGGGCCTACGGCCCAGTACTTC; CDR3: CASSPLAGGPTAQYF
J: TRBJ2-3; V: TRBV6-5; D: -; size: -; DNA: TGTGCCAGCAGCCTCGGGGTCCGTCTCACAGATACGCAGTATTTT; CDR3: CASSLGVRLTDTQYF
J: TRBJ2-2; V: TRBV6-5; D: -; size: -; DNA: TGTGCCAGCAGCGGACAGTACACCGGGGAGCTGTTTTTT; CDR3: CASSGQYTGELFF
J: TRBJ2-5; V: TRBV5-4; D: -; size: -; DNA: TGTGCCAGCAGCTTGGCCCCACTAGAAGTGAAGACCCAGTACTTC; CDR3: CASSLAPLEVKTQYF
J: TRBJ1-4; V: TRBV9; D: -; size: -; DNA: TGTGCCAGCAGCGCAGGAGGGTGGTCAACTAATGAAAAACTGTTTTTT; CDR3: CASSAGGWSTNEKLFF
J: TRBJ2-2; V: TRBV6-5; D: TRBD2; size: -; DNA: TGTGCCAGCAGGATAGCGGGAGGAGTAACCGGGGAGCTGTTTTTT; CDR3: CASRIAGGVTGELFF
J: TRBJ2-5; V: TRBV7-2; D: TRBD2; size: -; DNA: TGTGCCAGCAGCTATGGGGGAGGGATCTCCCTCCAAGAGACCCAGTACTTC; CDR3: CASSYGGGISLQETQYF
J: TRBJ1-1; V: TRBV19; D: -; size: -; DNA: TGTGCCAGTAGTTACCTCCAGGGTGGGAACGCTGAAGCTTTCTTT; CDR3: CASSYLQGGNAEAFF
J: TRBJ2-3; V: TRBV5-5; D: TRBD2; size: -; DNA: TGTGCCAGCAGCTCCCGGGACTATTACACAGATACGCAGTATTTT; CDR3: CASSSRDYYTDTQYF
J: TRBJ2-1; V: TRBV5-1; D: TRBD2; size: -; DNA: TGCGCCAGCAGCTTGATAGCCGGGGGGGGCAAAACGGAGCAGTTCTTC; CDR3: CASSLIAGGGKTEQFF
J: TRBJ2-7; V: TRBV4-1; D: -; size: -; DNA: TGCGCCAGCAGCTCCCGTGTTAGCGGTACCTACGAGCAGTACTTC; CDR3: CASSSRVSGTYEQYF
J: TRBJ2-1; V: TRBV27; D: -; size: -; DNA: TGTGCCAGCAGTTTTCAGGGTGAAGGGGATGAGCAGTTCTTC; CDR3: CASSFQGEGDEQFF
J: TRBJ2-1; V: TRBV6-5; D: -; size: -; DNA: TGTGCCAGCAGTTACGAGGCTAGCTTATTGAGTGAGCAGTTCTTC; CDR3: CASSYEASLLSEQFF
J: TRBJ2-5; V: TRBV4-1; D: TRBD2; size: once; DNA: TGCGCCAGCAGCCAAGAGCACCTAGCGGATCAAGAGACCCAGTACTTC; CDR3: CASSQEHLADQETQYF
J: TRBJ1-1; V: TRBV18; D: TRBD1; size: -; DNA: TGTGCCAGCTCGGGACAGGGGAGGACTGAAGCTTTCTTT; CDR3: CASSGQGRTEAFF
J: TRBJ1-2; V: TRBV19; D: -; size: -; DNA: TGTGCCAGTAGTGCGGCCCCCTATGGCTACACCTTC; CDR3: CASSAAPYGYTF
J: TRBJ2-1; V: TRBV6-5; D: -; size: -; DNA: TGTGCCAGCAGTGCAACAGGTTCCGACTACAATGAGCAGTTCTTC; CDR3: CASSATGSDYNEQFF
J: TRBJ1-2; V: TRBV11-3; D: -; size: -; DNA: TGTGCCAGCAGCCGACGGACTGATGGAGGCTACACCTTC; CDR3: CASSRRTDGGYTF
J: TRBJ2-3; V: TRBV6-5; D: -; size: -; DNA: TGTGCCAGCAGTTACTCGGCGAGCGCAGATACGCAGTATTTT; CDR3: CASSYSASADTQYF
J: TRBJ1-1; V: TRBV7-3; D: TRBD1; size: -; DNA: TGTGCCAGCAGCTGTCTTAACAGGGGGCTCTGGAACACTGAAGCTTTCTTT; CDR3: CASSCLNRGLWNTEAFF
J: TRBJ2-3; V: TRBV6-1; D: -; size: -; DNA: TGTGCCAGCAGTGAAACAGGCGGGGGCACAGATACGCAGTATTTT; CDR3: CASSETGGGTDTQYF
J: TRBJ2-1; V: TRBV6-4; D: -; size: -; DNA: TGTGCCAGCAGTGATGCCCGGCTAGATGCCGCTGAGCAGTTCTTC; CDR3: CASSDARLDAAEQFF
J: TRBJ2-5; V: TRBV29-1; D: TRBD1; size: -; DNA: TGCAGCGTTACAGGGGGGCAAGAGACCCAGTACTTC; CDR3: CSVTGGQETQYF
J: TRBJ1-2; V: TRBV5-4; D: -; size: -; DNA: TGTGCCAGCAGCTCTTACAGGGATGGCTACACCTTC; CDR3: CASSSYRDGYTF
J: TRBJ1-5; V: TRBV2; D: -; size: -; DNA: TGTGCCAGCAGTTATGTAGGGGTCTCGAGCAATCAGCCCCAGCATTTT; CDR3: CASSYVGVSSNQPQHF
J: TRBJ1-1; V: TRBV11-2; D: TRBD1; size: few; DNA: TGTGCCAGCAGCCTCTACAGGGGGCAGGGCACTGAAGCTTTCTTT; CDR3: CASSLYRGQGTEAFF
J: TRBJ1-1; V: TRBV28; D: -; size: -; DNA: TGTGCCAGCAGAAACAGAGAAGCTTTCTTT; CDR3: CASRNREAFF
J: TRBJ2-7; V: TRBV14; D: TRBD2; size: -; DNA: TGTGCCAGCAGCCAATTGGGACTAGCGAGCTCCTACGAGCAGTACTTC; CDR3: CASSQLGLASSYEQYF
J: TRBJ2-7; V: TRBV10-3; D: -; size: -; DNA: TGTGCCATCAGAGGGATTCCACAGGGTTCCACAACCTACGAGCAGTACTTC; CDR3: CAIRGIPQGSTTYEQYF
J: TRBJ2-7; V: TRBV5-1; D: TRBD1; size: -; DNA: TGCGCCAGCAGTTTCGACAGGGGGCTCTCCTACGAGCAGTACTTC; CDR3: CASSFDRGLSYEQYF
J: TRBJ1-1; V: TRBV25-1; D: -; size: -; DNA: TGTGCCAGCAGTGAGTTAAACGGTCCCGAAGCTTTCTTT; CDR3: CASSELNGPEAFF
J: TRBJ2-7; V: TRBV5-1; D: TRBD1; size: -; DNA: TGCGCCAGCAGCTTGGGGACAGGGGACAACGAGCAGTACTTC; CDR3: CASSLGTGDNEQYF
J: TRBJ2-5; V: TRBV6-6; D: -; size: -; DNA: TGTGCCAGCAGTCGAGGACTAGAGACCCAGTACTTC; CDR3: CASSRGLETQYF
J: TRBJ1-1; V: TRBV5-6; D: -; size: -; DNA: TGTGCCAGCAGCTTGCGCGCTCGCTGGGCGGCTTTCTTT; CDR3: CASSLRARWAAFF
J: TRBJ1-1; V: TRBV6-6; D: -; size: -; DNA: TGTGCCAGCAGTTACCCGGGTGCACAAGCTTTCTTT; CDR3: CASSYPGAQAFF
J: TRBJ1-2; V: TRBV6-5; D: -; size: -; DNA: TGTGCCAGCAGCCCCGGGGGGGGGTATGGCTACACCTTC; CDR3: CASSPGGGYGYTF
J: TRBJ2-1; V: TRBV20-1; D: -; size: -; DNA: TGCAGTGCTACTCGTAGTAATGAGCAGTTCTTC; CDR3: CSATRSNEQFF
J: TRBJ2-5; V: TRBV10-3; D: -; size: -; DNA: TGTGCCATCAGGCAGTCTTCAGGGGAAGAGACCCAGTACTTC; CDR3: CAIRQSSGEETQYF
J: TRBJ1-2; V: TRBV6-5; D: TRBD1; size: -; DNA: TGTGCCAGCAGTTACGCCACAGGGGTTCTCGGCTATGGCTACACCTTC; CDR3: CASSYATGVLGYGYTF
J: TRBJ1-3; V: TRBV6-1; D: TRBD1; size: -; DNA: TGTGCCAGCAGTCCAGACAGGGCTGGAAACACCATATATTTT; CDR3: CASSPDRAGNTIYF
J: TRBJ1-5; V: TRBV4-1; D: -; size: -; DNA: TGCGCCAGCAGCCAACGGACAGCCAATCAGCCCCAGCATTTT; CDR3: CASSQRTANQPQHF
J: TRBJ1-2; V: TRBV6-5; D: -; size: -; DNA: TGTGCCAGCTCCCAGGGAAGTCATGGCTACACCTTC; CDR3: CASSQGSHGYTF